The next 21 T cell receptor beta chains were all read from a single sample in a study of T cell responses to AZD1222 COVID-19 vaccine. Clones were read by immunoSEQ multiplex PCR, and TCRdb kept only the in-frame ones, dropping some. Among over 150,000 clones listed, about nine tenths were seen once. Material: peripheral blood, obtained on day 0 of AZD1222 vaccination. The receptor set was obtained from an adult in good health.

The chain combines TRBV18 with TRBJ2-4; a possible D gene is TRBD1 (5 bases). Looked up from germline, CDR1 is KGHSH and CDR2 is LQKENI. Trimming pared 2 bases from V and 3 bases from J, leaving 26 bases between. The CDR3 is made up of 20 amino acids. CDR3 region: CASSPRQTLLANPNKNIQYF. The DNA for the CDR3 is TGTGCCAGCTCACCAAGACAGACCTTACTGGCGAACCCAAACAAAAACATTCAGTACTTC.

A single count supports this clone. This chain joins TRBV5-5 and TRBJ1-6; possibly TRBD1 for D (6 bases). This CDR3 is 16 amino acids long. Germline loops: CDR1 SGHKS, CDR2 YYEKEE (reference sequence). Trimming left V 4 bases short and J 6 bases short, with 17 bases between. CDR3 nucleotides: TGTGCCAGCAGCCCCCGGCCCGGACAGATTAATTCACCCCTCCACTTT. This gives the protein CASSPRPGQINSPLHF. The entire variable domain, with the rest obtained from reference TRBV5-5 and TRBJ1-6, is as follows: DAGVTQSPTHLIKTRGQQVTLRCSPISGHKSVSWYQQVLGQGPQFIFQYYEKEERGRGNFPDRFSARQFPNYSSELNVNALLLGDSALYLCASSPRPGQINSPLHFGNGTRLTVT.

The rearrangement links TRBV5-5 to TRBJ2-1, with a tentative D call TRBD2 (6 bases). Germline CDR1 SGHKS, CDR2 YYEKEE (reference sequence). The germline V and J ends were trimmed by 0 bases and 1 base, with 14 bases remaining between them. The CDR3 has 17 amino acids. The CDR3 nucleotides are TGTGCCAGCAGCTTGGGGGGTGGTCTAGCGTCCTACAATGAGCAGTTCTTC. Amino acids: CASSLGGGLASYNEQFF.

The chain has TRBV5-5 and TRBJ2-7; D is possibly TRBD2 (5 bases). The CDR3 totals 14 residues. Trimming removed 5 bases from V and 2 bases from J, with 14 bases in between. Germline-derived CDR1 and CDR2 are SGHKS and YYEKEE (reference sequence). This CDR3 is CASSTAGGAYEQYF. In DNA, the CDR3 is TGTGCCAGCAGTACTGCAGGAGGTGCCTACGAGCAGTACTTC.

The chain carries TRBV27 and TRBJ2-7; the D is unclear. The CDR3 consists of 12 residues. V lost 1 base and J lost 6, with 7 bases in between. From germline, CDR1 is MNHEY and CDR2 SMNVEV (reference sequence). CDR3 sequence: CASSLYGGEQYF. The CDR3 DNA is TGTGCCAGCAGTTTATACGGCGGCGAGCAGTACTTC.

J is TRBJ1-6 and V is TRBV5-5, with TRBD1 as a possible D gene (5 bases). The ends were cut back, 0 bases at V and 9 bases at J, with 13 bases in the middle. Germline V gene data show CDR1 as SGHKS and CDR2 as YYEKEE (reference sequence). This CDR3 has 15 amino acids. CDR3 region: CASSLVGQGGSPLHF. The CDR3 nucleotides read TGTGCCAGCAGCTTGGTTGGGCAGGGAGGTTCACCCCTCCACTTT.

V usage is TRBV2 and J usage is TRBJ1-3, with D unresolved. The V end was cut by 7 bases, the J end by 0 bases, with 7 bases between. The CDR3 loop spans 13 amino acids. The germline CDR1 and CDR2 sequences are SNHLY and FYNNEI. The CDR3 DNA is TGTGCCAGCATTTATTACTCTGGAAACACCATATATTTT. Protein sequence: CASIYYSGNTIYF.

This rearrangement joins TRBV28 to TRBJ1-2, with D maybe TRBD1 (6 bases). In germline, CDR1 is MDHEN, CDR2 SYDVKM. The ends were cut back, 6 bases at V and 2 bases at J, with 10 bases in the middle. CDR3 size: 13 residues. The CDR3 DNA is TGTGCCAGCAGGGGAGACAGGAACTATGGCTACACCTTC. Its translation: CASRGDRNYGYTF.

This clone was observed once. CDR3 amino acids: CASSLGGDTEAFF. DNA for the CDR3: TGCGCCAGCAGTCTGGGTGGCGACACTGAAGCTTTCTTT. V usage is TRBV10-1 and J usage is TRBJ1-1; unclear D gene. The germline CDR1 and CDR2 sequences are WNHNN and SYGVQD (reference sequence). CDR3 length: 13 amino acids. The V and J ends lost 5 bases and 3 bases respectively, with 10 bases between them.

At least ten counts were recorded for this clone. The gene calls are TRBV30 and TRBJ2-3; 10 positions agree with TRBD2. The CDR3 covers 16 residues. The germline V gene has CDR1 GTSNPN and CDR2 SVGIG (reference sequence). CDR3 DNA: TGTGCTTTGGACACAGCGGGAGGGCCTCCGTCAGATACGCAGTATTTT. It is translated as CALDTAGGPPSDTQYF.

This chain uses TRBV5-1 with TRBJ2-7, with no clear D. Looked up from germline, CDR1 is SGHRS and CDR2 is YFSETQ. V shed 0 bases and J shed 0 bases, with 10 bases lying between them. CDR3 length: 15 residues. DNA for the CDR3: TGCGCCAGCAGCTTGGGCGTTTTAAGCTCCTACGAGCAGTACTTC. Translated: CASSLGVLSSYEQYF.

The chain employs TRBV14 and TRBJ2-6; D not resolved. CDR1 SGHDN and CDR2 FVKESK come from the germline V gene. V shed 4 bases and J shed 2 bases, with 9 bases lying between them. There are 15 residues in the CDR3. CDR3 residues: CASSPNLPGANVLTF. The CDR3 nucleotides are TGTGCCAGCAGCCCGAACCTGCCTGGGGCCAACGTCCTGACTTTC.

The J gene is TRBJ1-2, the V gene TRBV28; 7 bases line up with TRBD1. V was clipped by 2 bases and J by 2 bases; unmatched bases: 2. Germline-derived CDR1 and CDR2 are MDHEN and SYDVKM. The CDR3 is made up of 14 amino acids. CDR3 sequence: CASSLVQGNYGYTF. Written as DNA, the CDR3 is TGTGCCAGCAGTTTAGTACAGGGGAACTATGGCTACACCTTC.

The chain links TRBV19 to TRBJ2-1; TRBD2 matches at 10 bases. V lost 5 bases and J lost 3; bases outside the gene matches: 4. This CDR3 is 15 amino acids long. Germline lookup yields CDR1 LNHDA and CDR2 SQIVND (reference sequence). CDR3 amino acids: CASSRAGGFYNEQFF. CDR3 bases: TGTGCCAGTAGTCGAGCGGGAGGGTTCTACAATGAGCAGTTCTTC. The full variable domain, its missing parts supplied by reference TRBV19 and TRBJ2-1, is DGGITQSPKYLFRKEGQNVTLSCEQNLNHDAMYWYRQDPGQGLRLIYYSQIVNDFQKGDIAEGYSVSREKKESFPLTVTSAQKNPTAFYLCASSRAGGFYNEQFFGPGTRLTVL.

The V and J genes are TRBV7-8 and TRBJ2-5; D perhaps matches TRBD1 (6 bases). V lost 6 bases, J lost 2 bases, and 10 bases lay in between. The germline CDR1 and CDR2 sequences are SGHVS and FQNEAQ. The CDR3 is made up of 13 amino acids. The CDR3 DNA sequence: TGTGCCAGCAGTCGAGGACAGCAAGAGACCCAGTACTTC. As protein: CASSRGQQETQYF.

This clone showed up just a few times. The V gene is TRBV3-1 (or the pseudogene TRBV3-2), the J gene TRBJ1-2; D is uncertain. Trimming removed 5 bases at V and 1 base at J, with 2 bases between. Per germline, CDR1 LGHDT and CDR2 YNNKEL (reference sequence). The CDR3 length is 11 residues. The CDR3: CASSVNYGYTF. The CDR3 nucleotides read TGTGCCAGCAGCGTTAACTATGGCTACACCTTC.

On this clone: Other DNA sequences in this sample translate to the same CDR3. The V call is TRBV3-1 (or the pseudogene TRBV3-2), the J call TRBJ2-3, with 7 nucleotides matching TRBD1. Germline CDR1 LGHDT, CDR2 YNNKEL (reference sequence). With 4 bases clipped from V and 0 bases from J, the junction kept 4 bases outside the gene matches. The CDR3 spans 15 residues. The CDR3 region is CASSLGTASTDTQYF. The CDR3 nucleotides read TGTGCCAGCAGCCTGGGGACAGCTAGCACAGATACGCAGTATTTT.

The gene calls are TRBV3-1 (or the pseudogene TRBV3-2) and TRBJ2-5; D unclear. The CDR3 is made up of 14 amino acids. The ends were cut back, 4 bases at V and 2 bases at J, with 11 bases in the middle. Germline CDR1 LGHDT, CDR2 YNNKEL (reference sequence). Here the CDR3 DNA reads TGTGCCAGCAGCCTGAGACTCCTTCAAGAGACCCAGTACTTC. It codes for CASSLRLLQETQYF.

This chain joins TRBV18 and TRBJ2-5; no reliable D call. Germline V CDR1 and CDR2: KGHSH, LQKENI. The CDR3 has 12 residues. The ends were cut back, 2 bases at V and 3 bases at J, with 4 bases in the middle. As DNA, the CDR3 is TGTGCCAGCTCACCAATCAAAGAGACCCAGTACTTC. It yields the protein CASSPIKETQYF.

This chain joins TRBV7-8 and TRBJ2-1, with 7 positions matching TRBD2. Germline-derived CDR1 and CDR2 are SGHVS and FQNEAQ. This CDR3 has 16 residues. V shed 2 bases and J 8 bases; nucleotides not matched to a gene: 12. CDR3 nucleotides: TGTGCCAGCAGCTTACGGGACTACCCCTCGGTCCATGAGCAGTTCTTC. It is translated as CASSLRDYPSVHEQFF.

The rearrangement links TRBV18 to TRBJ2-2; 7 bases line up with TRBD2. Germline-derived CDR1 and CDR2 are KGHSH and LQKENI. V shed 1 base, J shed 3 bases, and the junction held 8 bases outside the gene matches. There are 17 residues in the CDR3. Written as DNA, the CDR3 is TGTGCCAGCTCACCACGAGAGGGCGGGAGATACACCGGGGAGCTGTTTTTT. Translating gives CASSPREGGRYTGELFF.